These 23 T cell receptor beta chains originate from one sample sequenced in a study of naive and memory T cell subsets. Study findings and constraints: A few larger clonotypes appeared in naive repertoires, especially CD8, possibly memory cells re-expressing CD45RA.

An equimolar mix of two oligonucleotides served as the beta constant-region primer for TRBC1 and TRBC2. Four rounds of PCR amplified the ligated cDNA using nested alpha and beta constant-region primers plus SP2. TCRdb re-derived calls from the UMI-ligation and nested PCR reads in MiXCR, one entry per CDR3 protein. The sample lists 150,000 or so distinct CDR3 sequences, 20% to 25% occurring once. These receptors have no identified antigens. Input material: naive CD4+ T cells from blood. Source of these receptors: a human donor in good health.

The CDR3 region is CASSLNWLWQYF. The CDR3 region has the DNA TGTGCCAGCAGTTTAAATTGGCTCTGGCAGTACTTC. The chain employs TRBV28 and TRBJ2-7; D not certain. Per germline, CDR1 MDHEN and CDR2 SYDVKM. CDR3 size: 12 residues. Trimming removed 2 bases from V and 9 bases from J, with 11 bases in between.

The chain links TRBV12-3 or TRBV12-4 to TRBJ2-7, with TRBD1 matching 12 bases. The CDR3 length is 14 residues. The J segment lost 13 bases and the V segment lost 3 bases, leaving 10 bases of the junction unmatched. The CDR3 bases are TGTGCCAGCAGTTTTGAATTGGGACAGGGGGCGTACTACTTC. Translating it yields CASSFELGQGAYYF.

The chain carries TRBV2 and TRBJ1-5; unclear D gene. Germline lookup yields CDR1 SNHLY and CDR2 FYNNEI. The V and J ends lost 6 bases and 6 bases respectively, with 9 bases between them. The CDR3 sequence is 12 residues long. CDR3 loop: CASSPTLQPQHF. For the CDR3, the DNA is TGTGCCAGCAGCCCCACACTTCAGCCCCAGCATTTT.

As for this clonotype: The junction departs from the called germline gene at one end, perhaps through a read error. CDR3 DNA sequence: TGCGCCAGCAGCTTCGGCGGCCCGCCGTCTGGGGCCAATGTCCTGACTTTC. Encoded protein: CASSFGGPPSGANVLTF. The chain couples TRBV5-1 to TRBJ2-6; the D gene is possibly TRBD1 (5 bases). This CDR3 spans 17 amino acids. The germline V gene has CDR1 SGHRS and CDR2 YFSETQ. Combining the CDR3 with reference TRBV5-1 and TRBJ2-6 gives the whole variable domain KAGVTQTPRYLIKTRGQQVTLSCSPISGHRSVSWYQQTPGQGLQFLFEYFSETQRNKGNFPGRFSGRQFSNSRSEMNVSTLELGDSALYLCASSFGGPPSGANVLTFGAGSRLTVL.

Many counts were recorded for this clonotype. The rearrangement uses TRBV10-3 and TRBJ2-7; no clear D. From germline, CDR1 is ENHRY and CDR2 SYGVKD. V dropped 7 bases and J dropped 0 bases, with 13 bases sitting between them. The CDR3 length is 14 residues. The CDR3 loop reads CAIKRGMSSYEQYF. In DNA, the CDR3 is TGTGCCATCAAGAGAGGAATGAGCTCCTACGAGCAGTACTTC.

The chain has TRBV27 and TRBJ1-5; TRBD1 might be the D (5 bases). The CDR3 is 20 residues long. Germline lookup yields CDR1 MNHEY and CDR2 SMNVEV (reference sequence). Trimming left V 4 bases short and J 1 base short, with 26 bases between. The CDR3 spells CASSSAPLTANEVSNQPQHF. The CDR3, as DNA: TGTGCCAGCAGTTCCGCTCCATTGACAGCAAACGAAGTGAGCAATCAGCCCCAGCATTTT.

This clonotype was found a few times. This rearrangement joins TRBV19 to TRBJ2-3; weak D call: TRBD2 (7 bases). The CDR3 length is 19 residues. V was cut by 7 bases and J by 3 bases, with 29 bases left in between. Per the germline V gene, CDR1 is LNHDA and CDR2 is SQIVND (reference sequence). CDR3 nucleotide sequence: TGTGCCAGTACCAAGACTCCGGGGAGGGATGGGGGCGAGACAGATACGCAGTATTTT. Amino acid sequence: CASTKTPGRDGGETDTQYF.

This clonotype has at least ten counts. V usage is TRBV7-2 and J usage is TRBJ2-7; no definite D call. Germline loops: CDR1 SGHTA, CDR2 FQGNSA. This CDR3 comprises 13 residues. V was cut by 5 bases and J by 4 bases, with 12 bases left in between. The CDR3 bases are TGTGCCAGCAGCCCCCTTCTTCTTTACGAGCAGTACTTC. Its protein is CASSPLLLYEQYF.

The chain couples TRBV5-4 to TRBJ1-3; D may be TRBD1 (6 bases). Germline-derived CDR1 and CDR2 are SGHNT and YYREEE (reference sequence). There are 15 residues in the CDR3. The V gene lost 1 base and the J gene lost 2 bases, with 10 bases spanning the gap. This chain's CDR3 is CASSLSGGTGNTIYF. CDR3 nucleotide sequence: TGTGCCAGCAGCTTGTCGGGGGGCACTGGAAACACCATATATTTT.

This sequence joins TRBV3-1 and TRBJ2-1; D might be TRBD1 (6 bases). Germline V gives CDR1 LGHDT, CDR2 YNNKEL (reference sequence). This CDR3 has 16 amino acids. Between the trimmed V and J ends, which lost 4 bases and 6 bases, there was a span of 19 bases. CDR3: CASSPLGVTRGNEQFF. The DNA for the CDR3 is TGTGCCAGCAGCCCCCTAGGAGTTACCAGGGGCAATGAGCAGTTCTTC.

This rearrangement joins TRBV7-9 to TRBJ2-1, with 7 nucleotides matching TRBD2. Per the germline V gene, CDR1 is SEHNR and CDR2 is FQNEAQ (reference sequence). CDR3 size: 14 residues. V shed 4 bases, J shed 7 bases, and the junction held 7 bases outside the gene matches. The CDR3 DNA is TGTGCCAGCAGCTCGTTCGGGACTATGAATGAGCAGTTCTTC. Translation: CASSSFGTMNEQFF. Together with reference TRBV7-9 and TRBJ2-1, the CDR3 gives the full variable domain: DTGVSQNPRHKITKRGQNVTFRCDPISEHNRLYWYRQTLGQGPEFLTYFQNEAQLEKSRLLSDRFSAERPKGSFSTLEIQRTEQGDSAMYLCASSSFGTMNEQFFGPGTRLTVL.

This clonotype appeared a few times. The CDR3 bases are TGTGCCAGCAGCTTAACCGGTCGGGGCCAAAAAGAGACCCAGTACTTC. Residues: CASSLTGRGQKETQYF. The chain has TRBV7-9 and TRBJ2-5; D tentatively reads TRBD1 or TRBD2 (5 bases each). V shed 2 bases and J shed 3 bases, with 16 bases lying between them. Germline CDR1 reads SEHNR; CDR2 reads FQNEAQ (reference sequence). The CDR3 covers 16 residues.

The chain uses TRBV28 and TRBJ2-7, with D hard to call. V lost 6 bases, J lost 3 bases, and 18 bases lay in between. Germline V lookup: CDR1 MDHEN, CDR2 SYDVKM. The CDR3 sequence is 15 residues long. CDR3 loop: CASSPYAVWGYEQYF. The CDR3 DNA reads TGTGCCAGCAGCCCCTATGCGGTGTGGGGCTACGAGCAGTACTTC.

The chain employs TRBV11-2 and TRBJ2-7, with 9 bases that match TRBD2. The CDR3 is 14 amino acids. Germline CDR1 SGHAT, CDR2 FQNNGV. J gave up 3 bases and V 5 bases, and 5 bases lay outside the gene matches. CDR3 DNA sequence: TGTGCCAGCAGCGTACTAGCGGGCCTCTACGAGCAGTACTTC. Translating gives CASSVLAGLYEQYF.

This clonotype was observed many times. V usage is TRBV6-2 or TRBV6-3 and J usage is TRBJ2-1; D assignment may be TRBD1 or TRBD2 (5 bases each). The CDR3 is 16 residues long. The V gene's germline CDR1 is MNHEY and CDR2 SVGEGT. V was clipped by 0 bases and J by 3 bases, with 12 bases between them. As DNA, the CDR3 is TGTGCCAGCAGTTACTCGAGGGGTGTAGGCTACAATGAGCAGTTCTTC. Translation: CASSYSRGVGYNEQFF.

The chain has TRBV7-9 and TRBJ1-2, with 9 positions matching TRBD1. The V and J ends lost 0 bases and 3 bases, in that order; junction bases with no gene match: 5. CDR1 and CDR2 (germline): SEHNR, FQNEAQ (reference sequence). This CDR3 is built from 16 residues. The DNA of the CDR3 is TGTGCCAGCAGCTTAGCGAGAGGACAGGGGCACTATGGCTACACCTTC. Protein product: CASSLARGQGHYGYTF.

This clonotype was observed a few times. The chain carries TRBV29-1 and TRBJ2-3, with 9 bases fitting TRBD2. With 4 bases clipped from V and 6 bases from J, the junction kept 8 bases outside the gene matches. CDR1 is SQVTM, CDR2 ANQGSEA, per germline. The CDR3 extends over 14 amino acids. Here the CDR3 DNA reads TGCAGCGTTGTGTTAGCGGGAGTGTACGATACGCAGTATTTT. Translation gives CSVVLAGVYDTQYF.

This clonotype has only a few counts. The chain recombines TRBV29-1 with TRBJ2-7, with D maybe TRBD2 (6 bases). The ends were cut back, 6 bases at V and 2 bases at J, with 14 bases in the middle. CDR3 length: 13 amino acids. The germline gives CDR1 SQVTM, CDR2 ANQGSEA. The CDR3 DNA reads as TGCAGCGTGGTGGGACTGCTTACCTACGAGCAGTACTTC. Its translation: CSVVGLLTYEQYF.

This clonotype has only a few counts. This chain connects TRBV5-5 to TRBJ2-7, with 8 bases fitting TRBD2. The V gene end was trimmed by 0 bases and the J gene end by 2 bases; junction bases not matched to a gene: 1. The V gene's germline CDR1 is SGHKS and CDR2 YYEKEE (reference sequence). The CDR3 runs 14 residues. This CDR3 reads CASSLVAGPYEQYF. The DNA for the CDR3 is TGTGCCAGCAGCTTGGTAGCGGGACCCTACGAGCAGTACTTC.

The chain uses TRBV20-1 and TRBJ2-1; 8 nucleotides agree with TRBD1. Trimming removed 6 bases from V and 5 bases from J; junction bases left unmatched: 9. The CDR3 totals 14 residues. The V gene's germline CDR1 is DFQATT and CDR2 SNEGSKA (reference sequence). The CDR3 region is CSAHQGAENNEQFF. The DNA of the CDR3 is TGCAGTGCCCATCAGGGGGCTGAGAACAATGAGCAGTTCTTC.

This clonotype was detected only a few times. CDR3: CASSFLGEARGTDYEQYF. The DNA for the CDR3 is TGTGCCAGCAGCTTTTTGGGCGAGGCGAGGGGGACCGACTACGAGCAGTACTTC. This chain links TRBV21-1 with TRBJ2-7; no check of the table's D call, TRBD1, against the DNA was made. TRBV21-1 is a documented pseudogene. The CDR3 is 18 residues long.

This clonotype was observed a handful of times. The V and J genes are TRBV7-9 and TRBJ2-5, with D uncertain. Trimming cost V 4 bases and J 5 bases, with 11 bases left between them. This CDR3 is built from 13 residues. Germline assignment: CDR1 SEHNR and CDR2 FQNEAQ (reference sequence). The CDR3 protein is CASSSGSHETQYF. CDR3 nucleotides: TGTGCCAGCAGCTCGGGCAGTCACGAGACCCAGTACTTC. Full variable domain (missing parts from reference TRBV7-9 and TRBJ2-5): DTGVSQNPRHKITKRGQNVTFRCDPISEHNRLYWYRQTLGQGPEFLTYFQNEAQLEKSRLLSDRFSAERPKGSFSTLEIQRTEQGDSAMYLCASSSGSHETQYFGPGTRLLVL.

The chain uses TRBV7-3 and TRBJ2-1, with D uncertain. V lost 5 bases and J 7 bases, leaving 12 bases between the germline ends. The CDR3 is made up of 13 amino acids. In germline, CDR1 is SGHTA, CDR2 FQGTGA. The DNA of the CDR3 is TGTGCCAGCAGCCCCGAACCTCGAAATGAGCAGTTCTTC. This gives the protein CASSPEPRNEQFF.